The rows below give T cell receptor beta chains drawn from one sample of a study of cytomegalovirus exposure and HLA in healthy donors. Profiling relied on immunoSEQ multiplex PCR, and the TCRdb table lists in-frame clones only, not all of them. The sample lists roughly 130,000 clones, 70% to 90% seen once, with under 7% in the top ten. The sequencing input was PBMCs. Receptor source: a woman between 40 and 55 years old in good health and CMV-seropositive. The CDR3 runs from the conserved cysteine through the conserved F or W. Each record gives: V gene, clone size, J gene, D gene, CDR3 DNA, CDR3 protein. The D gene is left open where the match is weak. Clone size is not always given. Where it is, it says once, few, many or a class for expanded clones.

V gene: TRBV5-1
clone size: -
J gene: TRBJ2-2
D gene: -
CDR3 DNA: TGCGCCAGCAGCGTAGACCCAGGGCCCACCGGGGAGCTGTTTTTT
CDR3 protein: CASSVDPGPTGELFF

V gene: TRBV7-9
clone size: -
J gene: TRBJ2-7
D gene: -
CDR3 DNA: TGTGCCAGCAGCTTATTAGTAGGTACAGCTTCCTACGAGCAGTACTTC
CDR3 protein: CASSLLVGTASYEQYF

V gene: TRBV6-1
clone size: few
J gene: TRBJ2-3
D gene: -
CDR3 DNA: TGTGCCAGCAGTGAAGTTCTGGCGGGGACAGATACGCAGTATTTT
CDR3 protein: CASSEVLAGTDTQYF

V gene: TRBV28
clone size: -
J gene: TRBJ2-7
D gene: -
CDR3 DNA: TGTGCCAGCAGTTTCTCGAGACTACCGGGGGAGCAGTACTTC
CDR3 protein: CASSFSRLPGEQYF

V gene: TRBV21-1
clone size: -
J gene: TRBJ2-5
D gene: -
CDR3 DNA: TGTGCCAGCAGCAAAGGCATACCTAGCGGGAACCAAGAGACCCAGTACTTC
CDR3 protein: CASSKGIPSGNQETQYF

V gene: TRBV9
clone size: once
J gene: TRBJ2-1
D gene: TRBD2
CDR3 DNA: TGTGCCAGCAGCGTAGGAGGTAGCGGGAAACCTTTGGATGAGCAGTTCTTC
CDR3 protein: CASSVGGSGKPLDEQFF

V gene: TRBV5-1
clone size: -
J gene: TRBJ2-1
D gene: TRBD2
CDR3 DNA: TGCGCCAGCAGCTTACCAATAGCGGGCCCCTACAATGAGCAGTTCTTC
CDR3 protein: CASSLPIAGPYNEQFF

V gene: TRBV6-6
clone size: -
J gene: TRBJ2-7
D gene: -
CDR3 DNA: TGTGCCAGCAGTTACATGCGGGACTTCTCCTACGAGCAGTACTTC
CDR3 protein: CASSYMRDFSYEQYF

V gene: TRBV4-3
clone size: few
J gene: TRBJ2-2
D gene: TRBD2
CDR3 DNA: TGCGCCAGCAGCCCGGCAACTAGCGGCAACACCGGGGAGCTGTTTTTT
CDR3 protein: CASSPATSGNTGELFF

V gene: TRBV29-1
clone size: -
J gene: TRBJ1-1
D gene: -
CDR3 DNA: TGCAGCGTTGTTCAGGGGAACGGTGTTACTGAAGCTTTCTTT
CDR3 protein: CSVVQGNGVTEAFF

V gene: TRBV7-9
clone size: -
J gene: TRBJ2-7
D gene: TRBD2
CDR3 DNA: TGTGCCAGCAGCCCTGATCTTGGGGGGGGAGGGACCCCCTACGAGCAGTACTTC
CDR3 protein: CASSPDLGGGGTPYEQYF

V gene: TRBV10-3
clone size: -
J gene: TRBJ1-1
D gene: -
CDR3 DNA: TGTGCCATCATGGGGACGGGGGGGACTGAAGCTTTCTTT
CDR3 protein: CAIMGTGGTEAFF

V gene: TRBV19
clone size: -
J gene: TRBJ2-7
D gene: TRBD1
CDR3 DNA: TGTGCCAGTACCCCGACAGGGGGAATCTACGAGCAGTACTTC
CDR3 protein: CASTPTGGIYEQYF

V gene: TRBV28
clone size: -
J gene: TRBJ1-5
D gene: TRBD1
CDR3 DNA: TGTGCCAGCAGTTCAGGGGGCAGCAATCAGCCCCAGCATTTT
CDR3 protein: CASSSGGSNQPQHF

V gene: TRBV5-1
clone size: -
J gene: TRBJ1-1
D gene: TRBD1
CDR3 DNA: TGCGCCAGCAGCCTCGACAGGGACACTGAAGCTTTCTTT
CDR3 protein: CASSLDRDTEAFF

V gene: TRBV4-2
clone size: -
J gene: TRBJ2-2
D gene: TRBD1
CDR3 DNA: TGTGCCAGCAGCCAAGATCCGGGACAGCACACCGGGGAGCTGTTTTTT
CDR3 protein: CASSQDPGQHTGELFF

V gene: TRBV28
clone size: -
J gene: TRBJ2-7
D gene: TRBD1
CDR3 DNA: TGTGCCAGCAGTTTACCGGGACAGGGTCCCTACGAGCAGTACTTC
CDR3 protein: CASSLPGQGPYEQYF

V gene: TRBV9
clone size: -
J gene: TRBJ1-1
D gene: TRBD1
CDR3 DNA: TGTGCCAGCAGCGTGCAGACAGGGGGCGTGTCTGAAGCTTTCTTT
CDR3 protein: CASSVQTGGVSEAFF

V gene: TRBV2
clone size: -
J gene: TRBJ1-5
D gene: -
CDR3 DNA: TGTGCCAGCAGCAGGGAAGGCGGCAATCAGCCCCAGCATTTT
CDR3 protein: CASSREGGNQPQHF

V gene: TRBV18
clone size: -
J gene: TRBJ2-7
D gene: -
CDR3 DNA: TGTGCCAGCTCACCAGGGGTAGTACAGGGTCTCAACGAGCAGTACTTC
CDR3 protein: CASSPGVVQGLNEQYF

V gene: TRBV19
clone size: -
J gene: TRBJ2-7
D gene: -
CDR3 DNA: TGTGCCAGTAGTATAGTACCAGGCTACGAGCAGTACTTC
CDR3 protein: CASSIVPGYEQYF

V gene: TRBV7-2
clone size: -
J gene: TRBJ2-7
D gene: -
CDR3 DNA: TGTGCCAGCCAGTCAGGGGACTACGAGCAGTACTTC
CDR3 protein: CASQSGDYEQYF

V gene: TRBV5-1
clone size: few
J gene: TRBJ1-2
D gene: TRBD1
CDR3 DNA: TGCGCCAGCAGCTTGGCCGGGACAGGGGGCGGTGGCTACACCTTC
CDR3 protein: CASSLAGTGGGGYTF

V gene: TRBV6-1
clone size: -
J gene: TRBJ1-5
D gene: TRBD1
CDR3 DNA: TGTGCCAGCAGTGAAGCGCTTTGGACAGGGGGTGAGGATCAGCCCCAGCATTTT
CDR3 protein: CASSEALWTGGEDQPQHF

V gene: TRBV5-6
clone size: -
J gene: TRBJ1-2
D gene: -
CDR3 DNA: TGTGCCAGCAGCTTTTTGATTGACAGGATTAACTATGGCTACACCTTC
CDR3 protein: CASSFLIDRINYGYTF

V gene: TRBV5-1
clone size: -
J gene: TRBJ1-3
D gene: -
CDR3 DNA: TGCGCCAGCAGCTTGTCAGGGCGCGGAAACACCATATATTTT
CDR3 protein: CASSLSGRGNTIYF

V gene: TRBV6-6
clone size: few
J gene: TRBJ1-1
D gene: TRBD1
CDR3 DNA: TGTGCCAGCAGTTATGGGGACAGGTCTGCTGAAGCTTTCTTT
CDR3 protein: CASSYGDRSAEAFF

V gene: TRBV6-5
clone size: -
J gene: TRBJ1-5
D gene: TRBD1
CDR3 DNA: TGTGCCAGCACCTGGGACAGTTTAAACCAGCCCCAGCATTTT
CDR3 protein: CASTWDSLNQPQHF

V gene: TRBV19
clone size: -
J gene: TRBJ1-2
D gene: -
CDR3 DNA: TGTGCCAGTAGTATAGCAGGGTTTCATGGCTACACCTTC
CDR3 protein: CASSIAGFHGYTF

V gene: TRBV21-1
clone size: -
J gene: TRBJ2-7
D gene: -
CDR3 DNA: TGTGCCAGCACCAAGCCCCATGAGGACGAGCAGTACTTC
CDR3 protein: CASTKPHEDEQYF

V gene: TRBV19
clone size: -
J gene: TRBJ2-7
D gene: -
CDR3 DNA: TGTGCCAGTAGTCAGGGAAGGTCCTACGAGCAGTACTTC
CDR3 protein: CASSQGRSYEQYF

V gene: TRBV7-3
clone size: once
J gene: TRBJ1-1
D gene: TRBD1
CDR3 DNA: TGTGCCAGCAGCTCCCCTCGTCGGACAGGAGCGGCGAACACTGAAGCTTTCTTT
CDR3 protein: CASSSPRRTGAANTEAFF

V gene: TRBV19
clone size: -
J gene: TRBJ2-3
D gene: TRBD2
CDR3 DNA: TGTGCCAGTACATCTAGCGGGAAGGAGACAGATACGCAGTATTTT
CDR3 protein: CASTSSGKETDTQYF

V gene: TRBV11-2
clone size: -
J gene: TRBJ1-1
D gene: TRBD1
CDR3 DNA: TGTGCCAGCAGCTCGACAGGGGACACTGAAGCTTTCTTT
CDR3 protein: CASSSTGDTEAFF

V gene: TRBV7-9
clone size: -
J gene: TRBJ1-2
D gene: -
CDR3 DNA: TGTGCCAGCAGCTTAAGTCTGGGGGGAAACTATGGCTACACCTTC
CDR3 protein: CASSLSLGGNYGYTF

V gene: TRBV7-8
clone size: few
J gene: TRBJ2-7
D gene: -
CDR3 DNA: TGTGCCAGCAGCTCGCGGCTATACGAGCAGTACTTC
CDR3 protein: CASSSRLYEQYF

V gene: TRBV10-3
clone size: -
J gene: TRBJ2-7
D gene: TRBD2
CDR3 DNA: TGTGCCATCAGTCACCCCGCTAGCGGGAACTACGAGCAGTACTTC
CDR3 protein: CAISHPASGNYEQYF

V gene: TRBV7-8
clone size: -
J gene: TRBJ1-1
D gene: TRBD1
CDR3 DNA: TGTGCCAGCAGCTTCCAGGACAGGGTTCGTCCTGAAGCCTTCTTT
CDR3 protein: CASSFQDRVRPEAFF

V gene: TRBV6-5
clone size: -
J gene: TRBJ2-5
D gene: -
CDR3 DNA: TGTGCCAGCATAGGGGCGGGGAAGACCCAGTACTTC
CDR3 protein: CASIGAGKTQYF

V gene: TRBV6-1
clone size: -
J gene: TRBJ2-7
D gene: -
CDR3 DNA: TGTGCCAGCAGTGAAGCGCCACTATTGTACGAGCAGTACTTC
CDR3 protein: CASSEAPLLYEQYF

V gene: TRBV23-1
clone size: -
J gene: TRBJ2-2
D gene: TRBD1
CDR3 DNA: TGCGCCAGCAGTCAAACGACAGGGGATGCATCAGGGGAGCTGTTTTTT
CDR3 protein: CASSQTTGDASGELFF

V gene: TRBV6-1
clone size: -
J gene: TRBJ1-5
D gene: TRBD1
CDR3 DNA: TGTGCCAGCAGTAGCGGGACAGGGGGCGGTCAGCCCCAGCATTTT
CDR3 protein: CASSSGTGGGQPQHF

V gene: TRBV14
clone size: -
J gene: TRBJ1-1
D gene: TRBD1
CDR3 DNA: TGTGCCAGCAGCCACCCCGGACAGGCCGAAGGAGCTTTCTTT
CDR3 protein: CASSHPGQAEGAFF

V gene: TRBV19
clone size: -
J gene: TRBJ2-2
D gene: -
CDR3 DNA: TGTGCCAGTAGCCTCGGGACTCCCGGGGCCGGGGAGCTGTTTTTT
CDR3 protein: CASSLGTPGAGELFF

V gene: TRBV5-1
clone size: -
J gene: TRBJ1-6
D gene: TRBD1
CDR3 DNA: TGCGCCAGCAGCTTGGGGGTATCGGGACAGGGTACACCCCTCCACTTT
CDR3 protein: CASSLGVSGQGTPLHF

V gene: TRBV6-5
clone size: -
J gene: TRBJ2-7
D gene: -
CDR3 DNA: TGTGCCAGCAGTTACTCGATAGTGGGGACAATCTACGAGCAGTACTTC
CDR3 protein: CASSYSIVGTIYEQYF

V gene: TRBV5-1
clone size: -
J gene: TRBJ2-3
D gene: TRBD2
CDR3 DNA: TGCGCCAGCAGCTTAGGGACTAGCGGGAGGGCCGCGGCAGATACGCAGTATTTT
CDR3 protein: CASSLGTSGRAAADTQYF

V gene: TRBV7-2
clone size: once
J gene: TRBJ2-7
D gene: TRBD1
CDR3 DNA: TGTGCCAGCAGCTCGGGACCGGGACAGGGCGCGGGAGAGCAGTACTTC
CDR3 protein: CASSSGPGQGAGEQYF

V gene: TRBV5-1
clone size: few
J gene: TRBJ2-1
D gene: -
CDR3 DNA: TGCGCCAGCAGCTTGGACACTGAGCAGTTCTTC
CDR3 protein: CASSLDTEQFF

V gene: TRBV4-3
clone size: few
J gene: TRBJ1-5
D gene: -
CDR3 DNA: TGCGCCAGCAGCCTTTACTCAGGTGGCAATCAGCCCCAGCATTTT
CDR3 protein: CASSLYSGGNQPQHF